This is a list of T cell receptor beta chains from one sample in a study of T cell repertoires and HLA-DP antigens. The method was immunoSEQ multiplex PCR; TCRdb's version includes in-frame clones alone and lacks a portion of them. The sample carries about 820 clones, roughly 48% recorded once. Sequencing used alloreactive CD137+ CD4+ T cells from cultured PBMCs. Receptors originate from a man aged 55 to 70 in good health and CMV-seronegative. CDR3s include the opening cysteine and the closing phenylalanine or tryptophan. D genes are given only for firm matches. Some rows have no size entry. The others give once, few or many, or a class for an expanded clone.

abundance: medium-sized
d_gene: -
j_gene: TRBJ1-3
v_gene: TRBV7-9
CDR3nt: TGTGCCAGCAGGTCTTCATCCTCTGGAAACACCATATATTTT
CDR3aa: CASRSSSSGNTIYF

abundance: -
d_gene: TRBD1
j_gene: TRBJ1-4
v_gene: TRBV30
CDR3nt: TGTGCCTGCCAGGGGGGTGGTGGTGAAAAACTGTTTTTT
CDR3aa: CACQGGGGEKLFF

abundance: few
d_gene: TRBD1
j_gene: TRBJ1-2
v_gene: TRBV6-5
CDR3nt: TGTGCCACCATTGATCGCCGGACAGGGCATGGCTACACCTTC
CDR3aa: CATIDRRTGHGYTF

abundance: -
d_gene: -
j_gene: TRBJ1-6
v_gene: TRBV5-8
CDR3nt: TGCGCCAGCAGCCGGGGGCGCGACTATAATTCACCCCTCCACTTT
CDR3aa: CASSRGRDYNSPLHF

abundance: once
d_gene: TRBD1
j_gene: TRBJ2-3
v_gene: TRBV7-3
CDR3nt: TGTGCCAGCAGCTTAGCGAAGGGGGCGCTGAGGGCAGATACGCAGTATTTT
CDR3aa: CASSLAKGALRADTQYF

abundance: large
d_gene: -
j_gene: TRBJ2-7
v_gene: TRBV6-5
CDR3nt: TGTGTTGTGGTTGGGCGATCCTACGAGCAGTACTTC
CDR3aa: CVVVGRSYEQYF

abundance: -
d_gene: -
j_gene: TRBJ1-5
v_gene: TRBV11-2
CDR3nt: TGTGCCAGCAGCTTAAAGACTAGCAATCAGCCCCAGCATTTT
CDR3aa: CASSLKTSNQPQHF

abundance: -
d_gene: TRBD1
j_gene: TRBJ2-7
v_gene: TRBV13
CDR3nt: TGTGCCAGCAGCTCCTGGACAGGGGGGGTGGGCGAGCAGTACTTC
CDR3aa: CASSSWTGGVGEQYF

abundance: -
d_gene: -
j_gene: TRBJ2-4
v_gene: TRBV6-1
CDR3nt: TGTGCCAGCAGCACCATGCGACTAGCCAAAAACATTCAGTACTTC
CDR3aa: CASSTMRLAKNIQYF

abundance: -
d_gene: -
j_gene: TRBJ1-5
v_gene: TRBV10-3
CDR3nt: TGTGCCAGCAGTGGGCTCGGGACACTCGGCAGCAATCAGCCCCAGCATTTT
CDR3aa: CASSGLGTLGSNQPQHF

abundance: -
d_gene: TRBD2
j_gene: TRBJ2-5
v_gene: TRBV11-2
CDR3nt: TGTGCCAGCAGCTCATCAGGGACTAGCGTAGAGACCCAGTACTTC
CDR3aa: CASSSSGTSVETQYF

abundance: few
d_gene: -
j_gene: TRBJ1-2
v_gene: TRBV6-5
CDR3nt: TGTGCCAGCAGTTCCCCCGCGGGACGGAACTATGGCTACACCTTC
CDR3aa: CASSSPAGRNYGYTF

abundance: few
d_gene: TRBD1
j_gene: TRBJ2-2
v_gene: TRBV7-2
CDR3nt: TGTGCCAGCAGCTTAGCGCTGGCAGGGGGAAGATTTGAGCTGTTTTTT
CDR3aa: CASSLALAGGRFELFF

abundance: -
d_gene: -
j_gene: TRBJ2-1
v_gene: TRBV11-2
CDR3nt: TGTGCCAGCAGCCCCAAAGCGGGTTACAATGAGCAGTTCTTC
CDR3aa: CASSPKAGYNEQFF

abundance: medium-sized
d_gene: TRBD2
j_gene: TRBJ2-1
v_gene: TRBV19
CDR3nt: TGTGCCAGTAAGGGTAGCGGGAGGAGGTACAATGAGCAGTTCTTC
CDR3aa: CASKGSGRRYNEQFF

abundance: -
d_gene: -
j_gene: TRBJ1-2
v_gene: TRBV7-2
CDR3nt: TGTGCCAGCAGCAAAGGCATCAGGGCTGGCTACGCCTTC
CDR3aa: CASSKGIRAGYAF

abundance: -
d_gene: TRBD1
j_gene: TRBJ2-1
v_gene: TRBV7-4
CDR3nt: TGTGCCAGCAGCTTAGGTGGACAGGGCCCCTACAATGAGCAGTTCTTC
CDR3aa: CASSLGGQGPYNEQFF

abundance: medium-sized
d_gene: TRBD1
j_gene: TRBJ1-2
v_gene: TRBV7-2
CDR3nt: TGTGCCAGCAGCTTGTCCGGGACAGGGGGGTCCTATGGCTACACCTTC
CDR3aa: CASSLSGTGGSYGYTF

abundance: few
d_gene: -
j_gene: TRBJ2-4
v_gene: TRBV29-1
CDR3nt: TGCAGCGCCCATACAGAGCCCAAAAACATTCAGTACTTC
CDR3aa: CSAHTEPKNIQYF

abundance: -
d_gene: -
j_gene: TRBJ1-1
v_gene: TRBV19
CDR3nt: TGTGCCAGTAGTCGAGGACTTACCACTGAAGCTTTCTTT
CDR3aa: CASSRGLTTEAFF

abundance: -
d_gene: -
j_gene: TRBJ2-1
v_gene: TRBV7-2
CDR3nt: TGTGCCAGCAGCCCCGGACGGTACTACAATGAGCAGTTCTTC
CDR3aa: CASSPGRYYNEQFF

abundance: -
d_gene: -
j_gene: TRBJ1-1
v_gene: TRBV11-2
CDR3nt: TGTGCCAGCAGCCCCCCCGGGGCCTCGAACACTGAAGCTTTCTTT
CDR3aa: CASSPPGASNTEAFF

abundance: -
d_gene: -
j_gene: TRBJ2-1
v_gene: TRBV4-1
CDR3nt: TGCGCCAGCAGCCACAGCGGTGGGCAGTTCTTC
CDR3aa: CASSHSGGQFF

abundance: few
d_gene: TRBD1
j_gene: TRBJ1-5
v_gene: TRBV6-1
CDR3nt: TGTGCCAGCAGACAGGGGGTGAAGCAGCCCCAGCATTTT
CDR3aa: CASRQGVKQPQHF

abundance: -
d_gene: -
j_gene: TRBJ1-6
v_gene: TRBV6-9
CDR3nt: TGTGCCAGCCAAACCGGGAGGGGGGGGAATTCACCCCTCCACTTT
CDR3aa: CASQTGRGGNSPLHF

abundance: few
d_gene: -
j_gene: TRBJ2-3
v_gene: TRBV7-2
CDR3nt: TGTGCCAGCAGCTTAGCGGGCCCCCTCACAGATACGCAGTATTTT
CDR3aa: CASSLAGPLTDTQYF

abundance: -
d_gene: -
j_gene: TRBJ2-1
v_gene: TRBV11-3
CDR3nt: TGTGCCAGCAGCTCCACCCCCGGGACTCCCTACAATGAGCAGTTCTTC
CDR3aa: CASSSTPGTPYNEQFF

abundance: few
d_gene: -
j_gene: TRBJ2-5
v_gene: TRBV7-2
CDR3nt: TGTGCCAGCAGCTTAGTTCGGCAGGAGACCCAGTACTTC
CDR3aa: CASSLVRQETQYF

abundance: -
d_gene: TRBD1
j_gene: TRBJ1-2
v_gene: TRBV2
CDR3nt: TGTGCCAGCACCCGGACAGGGGACTATGGCTACACCTTC
CDR3aa: CASTRTGDYGYTF

abundance: once
d_gene: -
j_gene: TRBJ2-7
v_gene: TRBV7-8
CDR3nt: TGTGCCAGCAGCTTAGCCAAGGGGATTTTCTCCAACTACGAGCAGTACTTC
CDR3aa: CASSLAKGIFSNYEQYF

abundance: -
d_gene: -
j_gene: TRBJ2-2
v_gene: TRBV30
CDR3nt: TGTGCCTGGAGAACACCATTCACCGGGGAGCTGTTTTTT
CDR3aa: CAWRTPFTGELFF

abundance: few
d_gene: -
j_gene: TRBJ1-5
v_gene: TRBV5-4
CDR3nt: TGTGCCAGCAGCTTGGGTCCACAGGGACTTAGCAATCAGCCCCAGCATTTT
CDR3aa: CASSLGPQGLSNQPQHF

abundance: -
d_gene: TRBD1
j_gene: TRBJ2-1
v_gene: TRBV10-3
CDR3nt: TGTGCCATCAGTGAACGACCGGGACAGCAAGCTAATGAGCAGTTCTTC
CDR3aa: CAISERPGQQANEQFF

abundance: -
d_gene: -
j_gene: TRBJ1-2
v_gene: TRBV6-9
CDR3nt: TGTGCCAGCAGCCGCGGAGCTAACTATGGCTACACCTTC
CDR3aa: CASSRGANYGYTF

abundance: -
d_gene: -
j_gene: TRBJ2-3
v_gene: TRBV11-3
CDR3nt: TGTGCCAGCAGCACAAGAACCAGGACGGAGTATTTT
CDR3aa: CASSTRTRTEYF

abundance: -
d_gene: -
j_gene: TRBJ2-7
v_gene: TRBV6-1
CDR3nt: TGTGTTGTGGTTGGGCGATCCTACGAGCAGTACTTC
CDR3aa: CVVVGRSYEQYF

abundance: few
d_gene: TRBD1
j_gene: TRBJ2-3
v_gene: TRBV7-8
CDR3nt: TGTGCCAGCAGCTTAGCGAAGGGGGCGCTGAGGGCAGATACGCAGTATTTT
CDR3aa: CASSLAKGALRADTQYF

abundance: -
d_gene: TRBD1
j_gene: TRBJ2-7
v_gene: TRBV4-1
CDR3nt: TGCGCCAGCAGCCCCGGGACAGGAGCCTACGAGCAGTACTTC
CDR3aa: CASSPGTGAYEQYF

abundance: large
d_gene: TRBD1
j_gene: TRBJ2-1
v_gene: TRBV7-2
CDR3nt: TGTGCCAGCAGCTTAGGTGGACAGGGCCCCTACAATGAGCAGTTCTTC
CDR3aa: CASSLGGQGPYNEQFF

abundance: -
d_gene: -
j_gene: TRBJ1-1
v_gene: TRBV19
CDR3nt: TGTGCCAGTATCAGCTGGGCAGGGGACACTGAAGCTTTCTTT
CDR3aa: CASISWAGDTEAFF

abundance: -
d_gene: TRBD2
j_gene: TRBJ2-3
v_gene: TRBV6-6
CDR3nt: TGTGCCAGCAGTTTCAGCGGGGGCAGGAATACGCAGTATTTT
CDR3aa: CASSFSGGRNTQYF

abundance: -
d_gene: -
j_gene: TRBJ2-6
v_gene: TRBV5-1
CDR3nt: TGCGCCAGCAAATACTCTGGGGCCAACGTCCTGACTTTC
CDR3aa: CASKYSGANVLTF